The source of this T cell receptor (beta chain) is a study of shared clonotypes between healthy human individuals. Study-wide findings and caveats: Naive CD4 clonotypes were shared across a few donors at roughly 4.6%. Collection of samples was limited to blood; tissue repertoires likely differ.

With respect to this clone: Its antigen is still unknown. This sample also contains other DNA sequences that code for the same CDR3.

Positive CCR7 selection of CD45RO-negative cells yielded the naive CD8 cells, and terminally differentiated effector memory CD45RA+ cells were excluded. Every contributor of samples was a Caucasian grown-up residing in Nashville, Tennessee. This was a deep-level run. Some clones are missing from TCRdb's copy, which holds only in-frame ones; the method was immunoSEQ multiplex PCR. The data show about 2.2 million clones, approximately 92% seen once. Deletions cut 5 bases from V and 2 bases from J, with 9 bases between. Germline assignment: CDR1 MNHEY and CDR2 SMNVEV (reference sequence). The length of the CDR3 is 13 residues.

Sequenced sample: naive CD8+ T cells from PBMCs. The source of this sequence is a man younger than 30 in good health. Some clones in this sample may be carry-over from other donors' samples. The chain links TRBV27 to TRBJ1-2; D ambiguous. CDR3 protein: CASSPTRNYGYTF. The CDR3 coding sequence is TGTGCCAGCAGTCCAACCCGAAACTATGGCTACACCTTC.